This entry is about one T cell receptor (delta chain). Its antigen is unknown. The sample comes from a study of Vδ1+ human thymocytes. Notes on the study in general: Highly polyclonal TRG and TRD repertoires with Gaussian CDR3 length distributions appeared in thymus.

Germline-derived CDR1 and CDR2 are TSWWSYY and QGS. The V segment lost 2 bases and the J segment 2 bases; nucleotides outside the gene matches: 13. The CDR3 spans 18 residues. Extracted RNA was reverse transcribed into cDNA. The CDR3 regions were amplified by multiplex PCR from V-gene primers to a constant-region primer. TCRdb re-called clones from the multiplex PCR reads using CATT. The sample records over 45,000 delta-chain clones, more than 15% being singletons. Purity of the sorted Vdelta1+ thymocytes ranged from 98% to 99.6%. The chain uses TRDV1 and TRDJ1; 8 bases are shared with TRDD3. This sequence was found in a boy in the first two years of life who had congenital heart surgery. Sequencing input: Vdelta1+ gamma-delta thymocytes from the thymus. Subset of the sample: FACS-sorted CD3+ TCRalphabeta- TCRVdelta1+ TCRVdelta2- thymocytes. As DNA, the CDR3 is TGTGCTCTTGGGGAAACCTCCTACGACTGGGGGCGGACCGATAAACTCATCTTT. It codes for CALGETSYDWGRTDKLIF.